Included here is one T cell receptor (beta chain) sequence, with context. Its matching antigen is unknown. The read gets to within 3 residues of the CDR3 end, and the germline J gene fills in the rest. Per the germline V gene, CDR1 is LNHDA and CDR2 is SQIVND (reference sequence). There are 13 residues in the CDR3. Trimming took 10 bases from V and 7 from J; bases not matched to a gene: 10. Treatment given: autologous CTL019 cells: CD19 CAR with 4-1BB and CD3 zeta domains. The CD19 CAR carried TCR zeta and 4-1BB signaling domains. T cells for CTL019 manufacturing were collected from peripheral blood by leukapheresis. Using immunoSEQ multiplex PCR, the repertoire was profiled, and TCRdb retains in-frame clones only, with some absent. This listing includes under 30,000 clones. This entry comes from a study of TET2 disruption in CD19-targeted CAR T cells.

The source of this sequence is an older man with chronic lymphocytic leukemia. The sequenced sample was CD8- CAR+ T cells sorted from cultured blood T cells, obtained for CD19 CAR T cell therapy. Sample subset: CD8-negative CAR-positive T cells from the infusion product. V is TRBV19 and J is TRBJ1-2; 9 positions agree with TRBD1. The CDR3 bases that were read are TGTGCCATCAGGGTGGACAGGGGTGGTGGC. Translation gives CAIRVDRGGG. In full, the CDR3 is CAIRVDRGGGYTF.